These 21 T cell receptor beta chains share one sample of origin, sequenced in a study of T cell changes during pregnancy in multiple sclerosis. Produced via immunoSEQ multiplex PCR; TCRdb's table is partial and in-frame only. The table shows 40,000 to 55,000 clones, with 85% to 90% occurring only once. The source was CD8+ T cells from peripheral blood mononuclear cells, collected in the second trimester of pregnancy. The receptors shown here come from a female donor with multiple sclerosis, enrolled in a pregnancy study.

This clone was counted once. The chain carries TRBV6-5 and TRBJ1-1, with D maybe TRBD1 (5 bases). CDR1 and CDR2 (germline): MNHEY, SVGAGI. CDR3 length equals 14 residues. The germline V and J ends were trimmed by 0 bases and 4 bases, with 9 bases remaining between them. CDR3 coding DNA: TGTGCCAGCAGTTACTCGGAGGGGCGCACTGAAGCTTTCTTT. It encodes CASSYSEGRTEAFF.

This clone turned up a few times. The chain uses TRBV10-3 and TRBJ1-5; TRBD1 aligns across 7 bases. The V gene's germline CDR1 is ENHRY and CDR2 SYGVKD. CDR3 length: 14 residues. V was pared by 3 bases and J by 5 bases, with 4 bases of the junction left unmatched. The CDR3 protein is CAISESDRDQPQHF. CDR3 in DNA: TGTGCCATCAGTGAATCCGACAGGGATCAGCCCCAGCATTTT.

The chain has TRBV19 and TRBJ2-1; tentatively, D is TRBD1 (5 bases). Trimming left V 5 bases short and J 10 bases short, with 12 bases between. In germline, CDR1 is LNHDA, CDR2 SQIVND (reference sequence). This CDR3 comprises 12 residues. The CDR3 DNA sequence: TGTGCCAGTAGTCCCACCGCAGGGGAGCAGTTCTTC. This codes for CASSPTAGEQFF.

The CDR3 protein is CASSLSTWQMFF. Written as DNA, the CDR3 is TGTGCCAGCAGCTTATCAACCTGGCAGATGTTCTTC. V usage is TRBV13 and J usage is TRBJ2-1; the D is unclear. Per the germline V gene, CDR1 is PRHDT and CDR2 is FYEKMQ (reference sequence). Trimming left V 2 bases short and J 15 bases short, with 14 bases between. This CDR3 comprises 12 residues.

This clone has a handful of counts. This chain joins TRBV15 and TRBJ1-1; D ambiguous. Trimming pared 8 bases from V and 1 base from J, leaving 11 bases between. Germline V gives CDR1 LNHNV, CDR2 YYDKDF (reference sequence). The CDR3 consists of 13 residues. CDR3 nucleotides: TGTGCCACCTTTGCCCGGGAGAACACTGAAGCTTTCTTT. It specifies CATFARENTEAFF.

V and J are TRBV27 and TRBJ2-3, with D unresolved. Germline lookup yields CDR1 MNHEY and CDR2 SMNVEV (reference sequence). The CDR3 runs to 13 residues. V gave up 5 bases and J gave up 0 bases, with 6 bases separating them. As DNA, the CDR3 is TGTGCCAGCAGTCCTCCGAGCACAGATACGCAGTATTTT. This codes for CASSPPSTDTQYF.

The chain recombines TRBV19 with TRBJ1-5; TRBD1 might be the D (5 bases). Trimming stripped 7 bases from V and 9 bases from J, with 19 bases between. The CDR3 consists of 14 residues. Germline CDR1 is LNHDA and CDR2 is SQIVND (reference sequence). CDR3 protein: CASTGPLVMWPQHF. Here the CDR3 DNA reads TGTGCCAGTACAGGGCCTCTGGTTATGTGGCCCCAGCATTTT.

The chain joins TRBV28 to TRBJ1-2; 8 positions agree with TRBD1. After removal of 2 bases from V and 1 base from J, the junction contained 0 bases not matched to a gene. The CDR3 runs 14 residues. Germline V CDR1 and CDR2: MDHEN, SYDVKM. Here the CDR3 reads CASSLTGGNYGYTF. DNA for the CDR3: TGTGCCAGCAGTTTAACAGGGGGTAACTATGGCTACACCTTC.

J is TRBJ2-7 and V is TRBV5-6, with 7 positions matching TRBD1. CDR1 is SGHDT and CDR2 is YYEEEE in the germline V gene. The V segment lost 5 bases and the J segment 3 bases; nucleotides outside the gene matches: 8. The CDR3 covers 14 residues. CDR3 residues: CASRRDSAGYEQYF. The CDR3 region has the DNA TGTGCCAGCAGACGGGACAGTGCCGGCTACGAGCAGTACTTC.

This chain uses TRBV6-4 with TRBJ2-1, with 9 bases matching TRBD1. The CDR3 is 15 residues long. The germline gives CDR1 MRHNA, CDR2 SNTAGT. After removal of 0 bases from V and 3 bases from J, the junction contained 0 bases not matched to a gene. Written as DNA, the CDR3 is TGTGCCAGCAGTGACTCGACAGGGGGCTACAATGAGCAGTTCTTC. Its protein is CASSDSTGGYNEQFF.

This clone was seen just once. Here the CDR3 DNA reads TGCGCCAGCAGCCAAGAAGAGCAGCAAAGGCCCTCGAGGGAGCAGTACTTC. Translating it yields CASSQEEQQRPSREQYF. The chain joins TRBV4-1 to TRBJ2-7; no clear D gene. CDR3 length: 17 residues. V was shortened by 0 bases and J by 7 bases, with 22 bases between the two germline ends. Germline CDR1 and CDR2: MGHRA and YSYEKL.

The CDR3 is CARSGKTKWELFF. The CDR3 DNA reads as TGTGCAAGATCCGGGAAGACGAAGTGGGAGCTGTTTTTT. This chain joins TRBV2 and TRBJ2-2; TRBD2 is a possible D gene (5 bases). In germline, CDR1 is SNHLY, CDR2 FYNNEI. This CDR3 contains 13 residues.

The V call is TRBV4-1, the J call TRBJ2-2; weak D call: TRBD2 (5 bases). In germline, CDR1 is MGHRA, CDR2 YSYEKL. The V gene lost 0 bases and the J gene lost 4 bases, with 12 bases spanning the gap. The CDR3 loop spans 16 amino acids. The CDR3 nucleotides are TGCGCCAGCAGCCAAGAATGGGCAGGAGGCACCGGGGAGCTGTTTTTT. Translation gives CASSQEWAGGTGELFF.

The rearrangement uses TRBV6-1 and TRBJ1-2; D is unresolved. The CDR3 consists of 13 residues. Germline V gene data show CDR1 as MNHNS and CDR2 as SASEGT. Trimming cost V 0 bases and J 2 bases, with 4 bases left between them. This CDR3 reads CASSEAENYGYTF. CDR3 sequence (DNA): TGTGCCAGCAGTGAAGCAGAGAACTATGGCTACACCTTC.

V usage is TRBV13 and J usage is TRBJ2-1; 8 bases map to TRBD1. The CDR3 consists of 13 residues. Trimming removed 3 bases from V and 6 bases from J; junction bases left unmatched: 1. CDR1 is PRHDT, CDR2 FYEKMQ, per germline (reference sequence). This CDR3 reads CASSFDRGNEQFF. Written as DNA, the CDR3 is TGTGCCAGCAGCTTCGACAGGGGCAATGAGCAGTTCTTC.

For the CDR3, the DNA is TGCGCCAGCAGCTCCCTTGGGACAGGGGGGGACAGACAAGAGACCCAGTACTTC. Protein sequence: CASSSLGTGGDRQETQYF. The V call is TRBV5-1, the J call TRBJ2-5, with TRBD1 identical over 11 bases. This CDR3 is built from 18 residues. Germline lookup yields CDR1 SGHRS and CDR2 YFSETQ. V shed 3 bases and J 2 bases; nucleotides not matched to a gene: 12.

The chain joins TRBV11-1 to TRBJ2-1, with 9 bases matching TRBD1. The CDR3 loop spans 15 amino acids. CDR1 is SGHAT, CDR2 FQDESV, per germline (reference sequence). CDR3: CASTVGQGLVNEQFF. The CDR3 DNA is TGTGCGAGTACCGTGGGACAGGGATTGGTAAATGAGCAGTTCTTC.

V usage is TRBV19 and J usage is TRBJ2-7, with D hard to call. V lost 6 bases, J lost 2 bases, and 11 bases lay in between. Germline lookup yields CDR1 LNHDA and CDR2 SQIVND (reference sequence). The CDR3 totals 13 residues. For the CDR3, the DNA is TGTGCCAGTAGCCCCTCCTTTACCTACGAGCAGTACTTC. Its translation: CASSPSFTYEQYF.

This chain uses TRBV7-9 with TRBJ2-5; D might be TRBD2 (5 bases). This CDR3 spans 15 amino acids. Germline CDR1 is SEHNR and CDR2 is FQNEAQ (reference sequence). Trimming removed 5 bases from V and 4 bases from J, with 17 bases in between. CDR3 sequence reads: CASSPPLGLLETQYF. In DNA form, the CDR3 reads TGTGCCAGCAGCCCCCCACTCGGACTGTTAGAGACCCAGTACTTC.

This clone was found once. The chain recombines TRBV6-5 with TRBJ1-1; D may be TRBD1 (5 bases). CDR1 is MNHEY and CDR2 is SVGAGI in the germline V gene. This CDR3 is 14 amino acids long. Trimming left V 3 bases short and J 3 bases short, with 11 bases between. For the CDR3, the DNA is TGTGCCAGCAGTTATGGCGGGGGGGACACTGAAGCTTTCTTT. Protein: CASSYGGGDTEAFF.

The chain links TRBV11-2 to TRBJ2-7; 8 bases are shared with TRBD1. This CDR3 contains 15 residues. The ends lost 5 bases at V and 3 bases at J; junction bases unmatched: 9. The V gene's germline CDR1 is SGHAT and CDR2 FQNNGV. The CDR3 DNA follows: TGTGCCAGCAGCGACCGGGACAGGTACAACTACGAGCAGTACTTC. Protein sequence: CASSDRDRYNYEQYF.